A selection of T cell receptor beta chains follows, all from one sample in a study of metastatic and nonmetastatic thyroid tumors. TCRdb recomputed clones from the PCR reads via MiXCR. The sample shows about 82,000 clones, approximately 12% of them seen only once. What was sequenced was tumor tissue. Receptors originate from a female donor with papillary thyroid cancer or a benign thyroid nodule (not recorded which). Some clones in this sample may be carry-over from other donors' samples. CDR3s leave out the opening cysteine and the closing phenylalanine or tryptophan. Fields, in order: J gene, clone size, D gene, V gene, CDR3 protein. D genes are given only for firm matches. Clone size is given for some rows only: seen once, a few or many times, or a class if the clone is expanded.

j_gene: TRBJ2-3; abundance: many; d_gene: TRBD2; v_gene: TRBV5-1; CDR3aa: ASSTLAGERDTQY
j_gene: TRBJ1-2; abundance: many; d_gene: TRBD1; v_gene: TRBV5-4; CDR3aa: ASSSNRGVGYGYT
j_gene: TRBJ2-2; abundance: many; d_gene: NA; v_gene: TRBV2; CDR3aa: ASYGAGELF
j_gene: TRBJ2-2; abundance: many; d_gene: TRBD2; v_gene: TRBV2; CDR3aa: ASRLWREGQTGELF
j_gene: TRBJ2-7; abundance: many; d_gene: NA; v_gene: TRBV20-1; CDR3aa: SASRDILYEQY
j_gene: TRBJ1-1; abundance: many; d_gene: NA; v_gene: TRBV6-2/TRBV6-3; CDR3aa: ASSYDGRGNTEAF
j_gene: TRBJ1-1; abundance: many; d_gene: NA; v_gene: TRBV18; CDR3aa: ASSPGGDTEAF
j_gene: TRBJ1-2; abundance: many; d_gene: NA; v_gene: TRBV19; CDR3aa: ASSPPRADYGYT
j_gene: TRBJ1-1; abundance: many; d_gene: NA; v_gene: TRBV20-1; CDR3aa: SAGQGVNTEAF
j_gene: TRBJ2-7; abundance: NA; d_gene: TRBD1; v_gene: TRBV6-1; CDR3aa: ASSVRDRVGDEQY
j_gene: TRBJ2-5; abundance: many; d_gene: NA; v_gene: TRBV4-1; CDR3aa: ASSQDIVAQPWGTQY
j_gene: TRBJ1-1; abundance: many; d_gene: NA; v_gene: TRBV5-1; CDR3aa: ASSLRAVGNTEAF
j_gene: TRBJ2-2; abundance: many; d_gene: NA; v_gene: TRBV19; CDR3aa: ASSIGGTGANTGELF
j_gene: TRBJ1-5; abundance: many; d_gene: NA; v_gene: TRBV24-1; CDR3aa: ATSDGRVNQPQH
j_gene: TRBJ2-1; abundance: many; d_gene: NA; v_gene: TRBV6-1; CDR3aa: ASSHPGEGEQF
j_gene: TRBJ2-5; abundance: many; d_gene: TRBD2; v_gene: TRBV20-1; CDR3aa: SARGEGHQETQY
j_gene: TRBJ2-7; abundance: NA; d_gene: NA; v_gene: TRBV6-1; CDR3aa: ASKHQGYEQC
j_gene: TRBJ2-7; abundance: many; d_gene: TRBD2; v_gene: TRBV11-3; CDR3aa: ASSLGTHSGSLEQY
j_gene: TRBJ1-5; abundance: medium-sized; d_gene: TRBD1; v_gene: TRBV6-1; CDR3aa: ASRKGQANVAQH
j_gene: TRBJ2-7; abundance: NA; d_gene: NA; v_gene: TRBV7-6; CDR3aa: ASSLGVGSSYQQY
j_gene: TRBJ2-1; abundance: many; d_gene: NA; v_gene: TRBV7-3; CDR3aa: ASSLSSASYNEQF
j_gene: TRBJ2-7; abundance: few; d_gene: TRBD1; v_gene: TRBV27; CDR3aa: ASAGTVAYEQY
j_gene: TRBJ1-4; abundance: few; d_gene: NA; v_gene: TRBV9; CDR3aa: ASSVWDEKLF
j_gene: TRBJ2-3; abundance: many; d_gene: TRBD2; v_gene: TRBV11-3; CDR3aa: ASSLRRLALDTQY
j_gene: TRBJ2-4; abundance: once; d_gene: TRBD2; v_gene: TRBV11-2; CDR3aa: ASSPRRTSGFAAKNIQY